This TCR beta chain emerged from a study of T cells in Graves' hyperthyroidism and ophthalmopathy. At the level of the study: Peripheral blood was drawn at first diagnosis, prior to all treatment. Points from the study as a whole: Most thyroid clonotypes expanded above 0.001 were also detected in blood.

The ends were cut back, 5 bases at V and 4 bases at J, with 18 bases in the middle. The CDR3 sequence is 15 residues long. Germline CDR1 MDHEN, CDR2 SYDVKM. This clonotype was seen at least ten times. Its antigen remains unknown. Amplified regions were TCR beta CDR3 sequences from RNA transcripts. The HTBI primer set served for first-round RT-PCR of the TCR CDR3. TCRdb re-derived calls from the multiplex PCR reads in MiXCR, one entry per CDR3 protein. The sample holds around 350,000 distinct CDR3 sequences, 20% to 30% seen once. This chain uses TRBV28 with TRBJ2-7; TRBD2 is a possible D gene (6 bases). What was sequenced was blood. The TCR comes from a man aged 50 to 59 with Graves' hyperthyroidism. The CDR3 is CASSQGTPPPYEQYF. CDR3 sequence (DNA): TGTGCCAGCAGTCAAGGGACTCCTCCCCCTTACGAGCAGTACTTC.